This T cell receptor (beta chain) was profiled in a study of blood T cell repertoires in COVID-19. As handled by the study authors: Quantification of nucleated cells was approximated via reference gene primer amplification. TCRdb keeps only in-frame clones here, not all; method: immunoSEQ multiplex PCR. V, J and clone size are taken as reported in that table, and D and trimming were inferred from the DNA itself. The sample has under 200,000 clones, 80% to 85% seen once. Germline loops: CDR1 SGHRS, CDR2 YFSETQ. The CDR3 extends over 14 amino acids. The V end was cut by 4 bases, the J end by 1 base, with 11 bases between. A PCR-confirmed or clinician-diagnosed COVID-19 case had contacted exposed participants within 2 weeks of entry.

Source material: PBMCs or T cells enriched from blood (not recorded which). This chain links TRBV5-1 with TRBJ1-1; D is uncertain. The TCR comes from a woman aged 30 to 39 who had been exposed to COVID-19. The CDR3 DNA sequence: TGCGCCAGCAGCATTCTAGACGGGAACACTGAAGCTTTCTTT. Its protein is CASSILDGNTEAFF.